This paragraph reports one TCR beta chain. This CDR3 contains 16 residues. Trimming left V 5 bases short and J 6 bases short, with 23 bases between. The germline gives CDR1 GTSNPN, CDR2 SVGIG (reference sequence). This sample is part of a study of blood T cell repertoires in COVID-19. Study-wide background: Both acute and convalescent COVID-19 samples were obtained from the United States, Italy and Spain. Nucleic acid was either cDNA or gDNA, and it came from T cells, B-cell-depleted T cells, or PBMCs.

In the source study's methods: Amplification from reference gene primers served as the basis for estimated nucleated cell counts. Only in-frame clones appear in the TCRdb table, and some are missing; sequencing was by immunoSEQ multiplex PCR. That table supplies the V and J calls and clone size; D and trimming were determined from the DNA. The sample includes 15,000 to 20,000 clones, roughly 86% seen only once; the top ten take less than 6%. The sample was peripheral blood. The TCR comes from a human donor in a cohort sampled during active COVID-19. The V call is TRBV30, the J call TRBJ2-1; D gene ambiguous. CDR3: CAWVVMLGILGNEQFF. CDR3 DNA: TGTGCCTGGGTCGTAATGCTAGGCATACTTGGCAATGAGCAGTTCTTC.